The clone carrying this TCR beta chain was picked up many times. This sample is part of a study of T cell repertoires in cytomegalovirus infection. TCRdb ran MiXCR on the reads and lists one entry per CDR3 protein. The sample lists about 250,000 distinct CDR3 sequences; 6% to 8% were seen once. CDR3 length: 13 residues. V gave up 4 bases and J gave up 8 bases; unmatched junction bases: 7. This chain joins TRBV12-3 or TRBV12-4 and TRBJ1-2; 7 bases align to TRBD1. This TCR was sampled from a human donor in good health (CMV status not recorded). Some clones in this sample may be carry-over from other donors' samples. Specimen: PBMCs. In DNA, the CDR3 is TGTGCCAGCAGTTCGACAGGGCCTCGGGGCTACACCTTC. Translating gives CASSSTGPRGYTF.